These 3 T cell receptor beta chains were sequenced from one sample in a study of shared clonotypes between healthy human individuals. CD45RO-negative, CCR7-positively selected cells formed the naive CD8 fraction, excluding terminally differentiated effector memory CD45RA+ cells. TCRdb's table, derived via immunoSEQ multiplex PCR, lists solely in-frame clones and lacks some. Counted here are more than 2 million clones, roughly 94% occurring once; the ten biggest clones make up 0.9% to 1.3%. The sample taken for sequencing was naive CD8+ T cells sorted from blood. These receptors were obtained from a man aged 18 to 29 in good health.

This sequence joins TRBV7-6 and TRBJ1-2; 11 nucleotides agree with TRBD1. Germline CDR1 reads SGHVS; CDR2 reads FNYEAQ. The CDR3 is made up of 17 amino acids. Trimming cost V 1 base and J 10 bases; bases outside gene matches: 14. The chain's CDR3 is CASSLEATGQGEHDYTF. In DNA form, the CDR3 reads TGTGCCAGCAGCTTAGAGGCCACGGGACAGGGGGAACATGACTACACCTTC.

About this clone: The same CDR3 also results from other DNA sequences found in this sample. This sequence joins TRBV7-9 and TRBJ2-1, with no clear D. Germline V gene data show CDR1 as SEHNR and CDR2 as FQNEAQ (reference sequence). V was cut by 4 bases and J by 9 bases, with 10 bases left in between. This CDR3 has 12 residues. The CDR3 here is CASSSRTFEQFF. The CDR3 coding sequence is TGTGCCAGCAGCTCCCGTACCTTTGAGCAGTTCTTC.

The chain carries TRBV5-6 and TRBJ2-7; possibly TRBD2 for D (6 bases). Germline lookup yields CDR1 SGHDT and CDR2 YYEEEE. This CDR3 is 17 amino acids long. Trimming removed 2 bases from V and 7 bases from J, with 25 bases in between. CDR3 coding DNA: TGTGCCAGCAGCTTTAATATATATTCGGGACTTCCCAAGGAGCAGTACTTC. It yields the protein CASSFNIYSGLPKEQYF.